The 8 T cell receptor beta chains below come from one sample, sequenced in a study of blood T cell repertoires in COVID-19. Only in-frame clones appear in the TCRdb table, and some are missing; sequencing was by immunoSEQ multiplex PCR. The sample holds about 15,000 clones, around 80% seen once. Material for sequencing was peripheral blood. The receptors were sampled from a human donor in a cohort sampled during active COVID-19.

The V and J genes are TRBV12-3 or TRBV12-4 and TRBJ2-3, with 8 bases identical to TRBD2. The CDR3 extends over 13 amino acids. The V segment lost 2 bases and the J segment 5 bases; nucleotides outside the gene matches: 0. The CDR3 region has the DNA TGTGCCAGCAGTTTACTAGCGGGAGATACGCAGTATTTT. It translates to CASSLLAGDTQYF.

The chain combines TRBV18 with TRBJ1-4; D might be TRBD1 (5 bases). V lost 0 bases and J lost 11, with 13 bases in between. The CDR3 runs 14 residues. Germline assignment: CDR1 KGHSH and CDR2 LQKENI. CDR3 nucleotide sequence: TGTGCCAGCTCACCACCGTCTGGGGAGGGGAAACTGTTTTTT. Translating it yields CASSPPSGEGKLFF.

This chain connects TRBV3-1 (or the pseudogene TRBV3-2) to TRBJ2-7, with 8 positions matching TRBD1. The V gene end was trimmed by 1 base and the J gene end by 0 bases; junction bases not matched to a gene: 5. Germline V lookup: CDR1 LGHDT, CDR2 YNNKEL (reference sequence). This CDR3 has 16 residues. The CDR3: CASSQVGQDLSYEQYF. The CDR3 coding sequence is TGTGCCAGCAGCCAAGTGGGACAGGACCTCTCCTACGAGCAGTACTTC.

The chain is built from TRBV7-8 and TRBJ1-3; TRBD1 is a possible D gene (6 bases). CDR1 SGHVS and CDR2 FQNEAQ come from the germline V gene. The CDR3 loop spans 14 amino acids. V was shortened by 4 bases and J by 2 bases, with 9 bases between the two germline ends. CDR3 protein: CASSSNRAGNTIYF. The DNA of the CDR3 is TGTGCCAGCAGCTCGAACAGGGCTGGAAACACCATATATTTT.

Only one count was recorded for this clone. The chain uses TRBV9 and TRBJ2-5; D possibly corresponds to TRBD1 (6 bases). Germline V gene lookup returns CDR1 SGDLS and CDR2 YYNGEE. This CDR3 has 16 residues. The V gene lost 3 bases and the J gene lost 0 bases, with 15 bases spanning the gap. CDR3 bases: TGTGCCAGCAGCGGACCAGGGGCTGCTTACCAAGAGACCCAGTACTTC. It yields the protein CASSGPGAAYQETQYF.

This clone was seen once. The CDR3 loop is CASSWSQGPNSPLHF. DNA of the CDR3: TGCGCCAGCAGCTGGTCACAGGGGCCTAATTCACCCCTCCACTTT. The chain combines TRBV5-1 with TRBJ1-6; TRBD1 matches 7 bases. Germline V gene data show CDR1 as SGHRS and CDR2 as YFSETQ. Unmatched junction bases numbered 6, after V lost 3 bases and J lost 6 bases. The CDR3 contains 15 residues. The whole variable domain, filled in from reference TRBV5-1 and TRBJ1-6, reads KAGVTQTPRYLIKTRGQQVTLSCSPISGHRSVSWYQQTPGQGLQFLFEYFSETQRNKGNFPGRFSGRQFSNSRSEMNVSTLELGDSALYLCASSWSQGPNSPLHFGNGTRLTVT.

The chain carries TRBV6-2 or TRBV6-3 and TRBJ2-7, with D maybe TRBD2 (6 bases). This CDR3 region has 14 residues. Germline-derived CDR1 and CDR2 are MNHEY and SVGEGT. V lost 3 bases, J lost 2 bases, and 11 bases lay in between. CDR3 region: CASSYFSGTYEQYF. DNA for the CDR3: TGTGCCAGCAGTTATTTTAGCGGCACCTACGAGCAGTACTTC.

The genes are TRBV5-4 and TRBJ1-1; the match to TRBD1 covers 8 bases. The CDR3 totals 14 residues. V lost 5 bases, J lost 3 bases, and 6 bases stayed unmatched. From germline, CDR1 is SGHNT and CDR2 YYREEE (reference sequence). CDR3 protein: CASSRQGWDTEAFF. CDR3 sequence (DNA): TGTGCCAGCAGTAGACAGGGGTGGGACACTGAAGCTTTCTTT.